This T cell receptor (beta chain) came from a study of shared clonotypes between healthy human individuals. Across the whole study: CD4 naive and CD4 memory each took three plates per donor, while CD8 naive took two and CD8 memory one. Findings and caveats of the study: How much donors shared clonotypes was expected to be affected by sequencing depth.

Libraries were prepared by immunoSEQ multiplex PCR; TCRdb keeps only in-frame clonotypes and omits some of them. The repertoire includes roughly 2.2 million clones, approximately 95% of them detected once, and about 0.41% sits in the top ten. As to this clone: Its target is unknown.

Donors were healthy HIV-negative adults without recently reported acute infections or vaccinations. CD4+ cells underwent separation, giving CD45RA+ naive and CD45RA-negative memory subsets. The CDR3 extends over 16 amino acids. J was trimmed by 0 bases and V by 4 bases; bases with no gene match: 8. Germline loops: CDR1 SGDLS, CDR2 YYNGEE. Sequenced input: naive CD4+ T cells from PBMCs. Subset here: CD45RA+ positively selected. The chain couples TRBV9 to TRBJ2-3; TRBD2 matches 7 bases. This TCR was recovered from a young man in good health. Some clones in this sample may be carry-over from other donors' samples. The CDR3 loop is CASSPPGRESTDTQYF. DNA of the CDR3: TGTGCCAGCAGCCCCCCCGGGCGGGAGAGCACAGATACGCAGTATTTT.